Here is one TCR beta chain with its context. TCRdb's table, derived via immunoSEQ multiplex PCR, lists solely in-frame clones and lacks some. The sample has 250,000 to 300,000 clones; about 88% are singletons. This sample is part of a study of blood T cell repertoires in COVID-19. Study-wide context: Specimens from acute and convalescent COVID-19 originated in the United States, Italy and Spain. Sources were T cells, B-cell-depleted T cells, or PBMCs; the material itself was cDNA or gDNA.

CDR3 length: 16 residues. The ends lost 3 bases at V and 1 base at J; junction bases unmatched: 7. CDR1 MNHNS and CDR2 SASEGT come from the germline V gene. The chain recombines TRBV6-1 with TRBJ2-5, with 8 nucleotides matching TRBD1. The clonotype comes from a man aged 25 to 40 with active or convalescent COVID-19. Sequencing used peripheral blood. The CDR3 here is CASSEPGTGVQETQYF. The CDR3 region has the DNA TGTGCCAGCAGTGAGCCCGGGACAGGCGTCCAAGAGACCCAGTACTTC.